Shown below are 30 T cell receptor beta chains from a single sample sequenced in a study of T cell clonotyping in hematopoietic cell transplantation. Profiling relied on immunoSEQ multiplex PCR, and the TCRdb table lists in-frame clones only, not all of them. The sample yields about 69,000 clones, less than 96% seen once. Time point specified: recipient sample about 28 days before transplant, after cytoreduction. Sequencing was performed on peripheral blood mononuclear cells, taken before stem cell transplant. These receptors all come from a woman in her forties or fifties with acute myeloid leukemia. Some clones in this sample may be carry-over from other donors' samples.

Here the CDR3 reads CAWSAQYEQYF. The CDR3 region has the DNA TGTGCCTGGAGTGCCCAGTACGAGCAGTACTTC. This chain uses TRBV30 with TRBJ2-7; no clear D. The germline CDR1 and CDR2 sequences are GTSNPN and SVGIG (reference sequence). Trimming left V 1 base short and J 4 bases short, with 5 bases between. There are 11 residues in the CDR3.

This rearrangement joins TRBV29-1 to TRBJ2-1; 7 bases match TRBD2. The CDR3 extends over 12 amino acids. J gave up 7 bases and V 4 bases, and 4 bases lay outside the gene matches. Germline V gene lookup returns CDR1 SQVTM and CDR2 ANQGSEA. The CDR3 loop reads CSVALAENEQFF. The CDR3 DNA is TGCAGCGTTGCCCTAGCGGAAAATGAGCAGTTCTTC.

J is TRBJ1-3 and V is TRBV5-4; D may be TRBD1 (5 bases). Trimming cost V 0 bases and J 0 bases, with 13 bases left between them. This CDR3 is built from 17 residues. Germline lookup yields CDR1 SGHNT and CDR2 YYREEE (reference sequence). The CDR3 region is CASSLGGRGPSGNTIYF. The CDR3 nucleotides read TGTGCCAGCAGCTTGGGTGGACGGGGACCCTCTGGAAACACCATATATTTT.

This clone was picked up one time. The chain has TRBV30 and TRBJ2-7, with D unresolved. V was clipped by 2 bases and J by 4 bases, with 15 bases between them. The CDR3 is 14 residues long. The V gene's germline CDR1 is GTSNPN and CDR2 SVGIG (reference sequence). CDR3 coding DNA: TGTGCCTGGAGTCTGGGTTTCACCCCTTACGAGCAGTACTTC. As protein: CAWSLGFTPYEQYF.

This chain joins TRBV6-6 and TRBJ2-5, with 7 positions matching TRBD2. Losses at the gene ends were 5 bases for V and 2 bases for J; bases not matched to a gene: 8. Germline V gene lookup returns CDR1 MNHNY and CDR2 SVGAGI (reference sequence). The CDR3 has 15 residues. The CDR3 nucleotides read TGTGCCAGCAGTGGGACGGGGGGACGACAAGAGACCCAGTACTTC. It translates to CASSGTGGRQETQYF.

This clone occurred once. This chain connects TRBV7-2 to TRBJ2-7; 10 bases agree with TRBD2. V was clipped by 5 bases and J by 0 bases; unmatched bases: 7. The CDR3 has 16 amino acids. Germline V gene data show CDR1 as SGHTA and CDR2 as FQGNSA. CDR3 DNA: TGTGCCAGCAGCCAAACTAGCGGGGTGAGCTCCTACGAGCAGTACTTC. Its protein product is CASSQTSGVSSYEQYF.

The chain links TRBV4-1 to TRBJ1-2; D possibly corresponds to TRBD1 (5 bases). Germline V gene lookup returns CDR1 MGHRA and CDR2 YSYEKL. The CDR3 consists of 16 residues. Trimming took off 3 bases at V and 8 bases at J, with 22 bases between the two ends. CDR3: CASSHLPKGRVGGYTF. The CDR3 nucleotides read TGCGCCAGCAGCCACCTGCCTAAGGGGCGGGTGGGAGGCTACACCTTC.

The genes are TRBV7-8 and TRBJ2-7; 10 positions agree with TRBD1. CDR1 and CDR2 from the germline V gene are SGHVS and FQNEAQ. The CDR3 totals 12 residues. V shed 8 bases and J 2 bases; nucleotides not matched to a gene: 0. The CDR3: CASGQGAYEQYF. The CDR3 nucleotides read TGTGCCAGCGGACAGGGGGCCTACGAGCAGTACTTC.

The chain couples TRBV7-2 to TRBJ2-2; 9 bases align to TRBD1. The germline gives CDR1 SGHTA, CDR2 FQGNSA. Trimming at V came to 4 bases and at J to 6 bases, leaving 3 bases not matched to a gene. The CDR3 contains 14 residues. The CDR3 DNA reads as TGTGCCAGCAGCTGGGGACAGGGCGCCGGGGAGCTGTTTTTT. Protein: CASSWGQGAGELFF. Combining the CDR3 with reference TRBV7-2 and TRBJ2-2 gives the whole variable domain GAGVSQSPSNKVTEKGKDVELRCDPISGHTALYWYRQSLGQGLEFLIYFQGNSAPDKSGLPSDRFSAERTGGSVSTLTIQRTQQEDSAVYLCASSWGQGAGELFFGEGSRLTVL.

The J gene is TRBJ2-1, the V gene TRBV6-5; 7 bases are shared with TRBD2. With V trimmed by 0 bases and J by 7 bases, 6 bases remained unmatched. Germline V gene lookup returns CDR1 MNHEY and CDR2 SVGAGI. This CDR3 contains 15 residues. CDR3 sequence reads: CASSYSAGANNEQFF. The CDR3 DNA is TGTGCCAGCAGTTACTCGGCGGGAGCTAATAATGAGCAGTTCTTC.

This rearrangement joins TRBV5-1 to TRBJ2-2; D remains ambiguous. Per germline, CDR1 SGHRS and CDR2 YFSETQ. CDR3 length: 15 residues. The V end was cut by 1 base, the J end by 0 bases, with 7 bases between. The chain's CDR3 is CASSLPETNTGELFF. CDR3 nucleotides: TGCGCCAGCAGCTTGCCAGAGACGAACACCGGGGAGCTGTTTTTT.

The rearrangement joins TRBV30 to TRBJ2-3; D is perhaps TRBD2 (7 bases). The CDR3 consists of 18 residues. Deletions cut 0 bases from V and 2 bases from J, with 21 bases between. Germline CDR1 and CDR2: GTSNPN and SVGIG (reference sequence). CDR3 protein: CAWSVKPPGGGLTDTQYF. CDR3 nucleotide sequence: TGTGCCTGGAGTGTAAAGCCCCCTGGGGGGGGGCTCACAGATACGCAGTATTTT.

The J gene is TRBJ1-1, the V gene TRBV11-2; 7 bases are shared with TRBD1. CDR3 length equals 15 residues. After removal of 3 bases from V and 0 bases from J, the junction contained 4 bases not matched to a gene. Germline CDR1 is SGHAT and CDR2 is FQNNGV. The CDR3 DNA reads TGTGCCAGCAGCTTCGGGGACAGATTGAACACTGAAGCTTTCTTT. Amino acids: CASSFGDRLNTEAFF.

V and J are TRBV5-1 and TRBJ1-1, with TRBD1 identical over 8 bases. The CDR3 consists of 14 residues. J gave up 3 bases and V 5 bases, and 6 bases lay outside the gene matches. Germline V gene lookup returns CDR1 SGHRS and CDR2 YFSETQ. The CDR3 DNA follows: TGCGCCAGCAGTACGAACAGGGGGGACACTGAAGCTTTCTTT. Protein: CASSTNRGDTEAFF.

The rearrangement uses TRBV7-8 and TRBJ2-7, with 7 bases fitting TRBD2. J was trimmed by 3 bases and V by 1 base; bases with no gene match: 3. This CDR3 has 14 residues. Germline V gene lookup returns CDR1 SGHVS and CDR2 FQNEAQ. In DNA form, the CDR3 reads TGTGCCAGCAGCTTAGGGACTAGACACTACGAGCAGTACTTC. Translated: CASSLGTRHYEQYF. The full variable domain, rest sourced from reference TRBV7-8 and TRBJ2-7, is GAGVSQSPRYKVAKRGQDVALRCDPISGHVSLFWYQQALGQGPEFLTYFQNEAQLDKSGLPSDRFFAERPEGSVSTLKIQRTQQEDSAVYLCASSLGTRHYEQYFGPGTRLTVT.

This chain joins TRBV6-4 and TRBJ1-2; D gene unclear. Looked up from germline, CDR1 is MRHNA and CDR2 is SNTAGT. V lost 8 bases, J lost 8 bases, and 18 bases lay in between. The CDR3 is made up of 13 amino acids. CDR3 sequence: CASRQSGVGGYTF. Here the CDR3 DNA reads TGTGCCAGCCGTCAAAGTGGAGTCGGGGGCTACACCTTC.

V is TRBV5-1 and J is TRBJ1-4; possible D gene TRBD1, 6 bases. This CDR3 is built from 16 residues. V lost 1 base, J lost 0 bases, and 10 bases lay in between. The germline V gene has CDR1 SGHRS and CDR2 YFSETQ. The CDR3 is CASSLRTASTNEKLFF. In DNA, the CDR3 is TGCGCCAGCAGCTTGCGGACAGCCTCAACTAATGAAAAACTGTTTTTT.

The CDR3 DNA reads TGTGCCAGTATCGGGGCCTTCAATCAGCCCCAGCATTTT. Translated, it gives CASIGAFNQPQHF. The V gene is TRBV19, the J gene TRBJ1-5; D may be TRBD1 (5 bases). Trimming shortened V by 7 bases and J by 3 bases, and 10 bases separated the two germline ends. The CDR3 totals 13 residues. Germline values: CDR1 LNHDA, CDR2 SQIVND (reference sequence).

The rearrangement uses TRBV30 and TRBJ2-5; 7 positions match TRBD1. CDR1 GTSNPN and CDR2 SVGIG come from the germline V gene (reference sequence). V was clipped by 3 bases and J by 4 bases; unmatched bases: 5. CDR3 length equals 13 residues. CDR3 sequence (DNA): TGTGCCTGGAGCCGATCAGGGGGAGAGACCCAGTACTTC. Translating gives CAWSRSGGETQYF.

This clone was seen a single time. V is TRBV6-5 and J is TRBJ2-1, with D perhaps matching TRBD1 (5 bases). This CDR3 is 13 amino acids long. Trimming took 6 bases from V and 8 from J, leaving 14 bases between them. The germline V gene encodes CDR1 MNHEY and CDR2 SVGAGI. CDR3 DNA sequence: TGTGCCAGCAGACCCCAGGGTAGGGATGAGCAGTTCTTC. Translated: CASRPQGRDEQFF.

In nucleotides, the CDR3 is TGTGCCAGCGAAGGACGGCCCTACGAGCAGTACTTC. Protein: CASEGRPYEQYF. The V and J genes are TRBV2 and TRBJ2-7, with no clear D. V was shortened by 8 bases and J by 2 bases, with 10 bases between the two germline ends. CDR3 size: 12 residues. Per the germline V gene, CDR1 is SNHLY and CDR2 is FYNNEI.

The chain carries TRBV11-2 and TRBJ2-7; D remains unclear. The CDR3 runs to 11 residues. Trimming removed 5 bases from V and 1 base from J, with 3 bases in between. Germline V gene sequence: CDR1 SGHAT, CDR2 FQNNGV. CDR3: CASSRSYEQYF. In DNA form, the CDR3 reads TGTGCCAGCAGCAGATCCTACGAGCAGTACTTC.

The rearrangement joins TRBV19 to TRBJ1-1; the D gene is possibly TRBD1 (5 bases). The CDR3 extends over 14 amino acids. The germline V gene has CDR1 LNHDA and CDR2 SQIVND (reference sequence). Trimming left V 4 bases short and J 6 bases short, with 15 bases between. Written as DNA, the CDR3 is TGTGCCAGTAGTACCCTAGGGGATCACCCTGAAGCTTTCTTT. Its translation: CASSTLGDHPEAFF. Full variable domain (remainder filled in from reference TRBV19 and TRBJ1-1): DGGITQSPKYLFRKEGQNVTLSCEQNLNHDAMYWYRQDPGQGLRLIYYSQIVNDFQKGDIAEGYSVSREKKESFPLTVTSAQKNPTAFYLCASSTLGDHPEAFFGQGTRLTVV.

The chain carries TRBV6-1 and TRBJ1-5; D possibly corresponds to TRBD1 (5 bases). This CDR3 has 14 amino acids. V was shortened by 6 bases and J by 5 bases, with 14 bases between the two germline ends. Germline CDR1 and CDR2: MNHNS and SASEGT. CDR3 DNA sequence: TGTGCCAGCAGAGAGTGGCAGGGTCATCAGCCCCAGCATTTT. This codes for CASREWQGHQPQHF.

This clone was counted a single time. The chain joins TRBV28 to TRBJ2-2; no reliable D call. V lost 3 bases and J lost 1, with 6 bases in between. Germline CDR1 and CDR2: MDHEN and SYDVKM. CDR3 length: 14 amino acids. CDR3 residues: CASSLLGNTGELFF. CDR3 nucleotides: TGTGCCAGCAGTTTGTTAGGGAACACCGGGGAGCTGTTTTTT.

The chain carries TRBV5-6 and TRBJ2-2; D ambiguous. The V gene's germline CDR1 is SGHDT and CDR2 YYEEEE. This CDR3 has 14 amino acids. Trimming pared 2 bases from V and 1 base from J, leaving 6 bases between. CDR3 amino acids: CASSFDMNTGELFF. The CDR3 DNA is TGTGCCAGCAGCTTCGATATGAACACCGGGGAGCTGTTTTTT.

The chain carries TRBV5-6 and TRBJ1-1; D is uncertain. The CDR3 is 14 amino acids. Per germline, CDR1 SGHDT and CDR2 YYEEEE. Between the trimmed V and J ends, which lost 6 bases and 1 base, there was a span of 13 bases. This CDR3 is CASNQNSRNTEAFF. Here the CDR3 DNA reads TGTGCCAGCAACCAGAATTCCCGGAACACTGAAGCTTTCTTT.

The chain couples TRBV6-5 to TRBJ2-2; 7 bases are shared with TRBD1. Looked up from germline, CDR1 is MNHEY and CDR2 is SVGAGI. CDR3 size: 14 residues. Losses at the gene ends were 5 bases for V and 5 bases for J; bases not matched to a gene: 5. DNA for the CDR3: TGTGCCAGCAGTATGGGACAGACTACCGGGGAGCTGTTTTTT. Its protein is CASSMGQTTGELFF.

This chain links TRBV6-1 with TRBJ2-2; D unclear. Germline CDR1 is MNHNS and CDR2 is SASEGT. V dropped 2 bases and J dropped 0 bases, with 10 bases sitting between them. The CDR3 is 16 amino acids. The CDR3 protein is CASSENQFSNTGELFF. CDR3 bases: TGTGCCAGCAGTGAAAACCAGTTTTCGAACACCGGGGAGCTGTTTTTT.

This clone was seen a single time. The chain is built from TRBV5-4 and TRBJ1-2; TRBD1 is a possible D gene (5 bases). The germline CDR1 and CDR2 sequences are SGHNT and YYREEE (reference sequence). The CDR3 consists of 14 residues. Trimming removed 3 bases from V and 4 bases from J, with 13 bases in between. The CDR3 here is CASSWDGTSYGYTF. The CDR3 nucleotides read TGTGCCAGCAGCTGGGACGGCACCAGCTATGGCTACACCTTC.